A single sample is the source of the 18 T cell receptor beta chains below, sequenced in a study of shared clonotypes between healthy human individuals. Method: immunoSEQ multiplex PCR; TCRdb's copy keeps in-frame clones and lacks some. The sample records about 230,000 clones, about 65% being singletons. Sample: memory CD4+ T cells sorted from blood. The subset was: CD45RA-negative fraction. The receptors originated from a man aged 25 to 45 in good health.

There are a few counts of this clone. The chain has TRBV5-4 and TRBJ1-3; TRBD1 might be the D (5 bases). The V end lost 3 bases, the J end lost 2 bases, and 9 bases lay between the germline ends. There are 14 residues in the CDR3. The V gene's germline CDR1 is SGHNT and CDR2 YYREEE (reference sequence). CDR3 region: CASSSTVTGNTIYF. The CDR3 bases are TGTGCCAGCAGCTCGACAGTTACTGGAAACACCATATATTTT.

Details on this clone: Other DNA sequences within the sample encode an identical CDR3. The chain couples TRBV11-2 to TRBJ2-2; no reliable D call. Germline V gene sequence: CDR1 SGHAT, CDR2 FQNNGV. V dropped 5 bases and J dropped 5 bases, with 9 bases sitting between them. The CDR3 runs to 13 residues. In DNA, the CDR3 is TGTGCCAGCAGCCTCGTTGTGACCGGGGAGCTGTTTTTT. It encodes CASSLVVTGELFF.

The rearrangement links TRBV5-1 to TRBJ2-3; tentatively, D is TRBD1 or TRBD2 (7 bases each). CDR1 and CDR2 from the germline V gene are SGHRS and YFSETQ. V shed 5 bases and J shed 1 base, with 20 bases lying between them. This CDR3 is 17 amino acids long. CDR3 region: CASSADSGGQGTDTQYF. CDR3 sequence (DNA): TGCGCCAGCAGTGCCGATTCGGGAGGACAGGGCACAGATACGCAGTATTTT.

The chain recombines TRBV19 with TRBJ2-1; a weak D match, TRBD1 (5 bases). CDR1 is LNHDA and CDR2 is SQIVND in the germline V gene (reference sequence). Trimming removed 10 bases at V and 6 bases at J, with 22 bases between. CDR3 length equals 15 residues. CDR3 protein: CATAGAGSWGNEQFF. The CDR3 DNA follows: TGTGCCACTGCAGGCGCAGGGTCTTGGGGCAATGAGCAGTTCTTC. Based on the CDR3 plus reference TRBV19 and TRBJ2-1, the full variable domain is DGGITQSPKYLFRKEGQNVTLSCEQNLNHDAMYWYRQDPGQGLRLIYYSQIVNDFQKGDIAEGYSVSREKKESFPLTVTSAQKNPTAFYLCATAGAGSWGNEQFFGPGTRLTVL.

The rearrangement uses TRBV7-2 and TRBJ1-4, with TRBD1 identical over 7 bases. J gave up 8 bases and V 3 bases, and 9 bases lay outside the gene matches. CDR1 SGHTA and CDR2 FQGNSA come from the germline V gene. This CDR3 is built from 15 residues. The CDR3 sequence: CASSFASGGREKLFF. As DNA, the CDR3 is TGTGCCAGCAGCTTTGCTTCAGGGGGGAGGGAAAAACTGTTTTTT.

Turning to this clone: Other DNA sequences in the sample encode the same CDR3. The chain joins TRBV5-1 to TRBJ2-1; D remains ambiguous. The CDR3 consists of 14 residues. The germline V and J ends were trimmed by 0 bases and 2 bases, with 6 bases remaining between them. Germline V CDR1 and CDR2: SGHRS, YFSETQ. The CDR3 spells CASSLATTYNEQFF. The DNA of the CDR3 is TGCGCCAGCAGCTTGGCCACGACCTACAATGAGCAGTTCTTC. Using reference TRBV5-1 and TRBJ2-1 for the parts outside the CDR3, the full variable domain is KAGVTQTPRYLIKTRGQQVTLSCSPISGHRSVSWYQQTPGQGLQFLFEYFSETQRNKGNFPGRFSGRQFSNSRSEMNVSTLELGDSALYLCASSLATTYNEQFFGPGTRLTVL.

This sequence joins TRBV2 and TRBJ2-1; 8 bases map to TRBD1. CDR1 and CDR2 (germline): SNHLY, FYNNEI. The CDR3 length is 14 residues. V was clipped by 4 bases and J by 3 bases; unmatched bases: 2. The CDR3 DNA reads TGTGCCAGCAGTGGGGACAGGAGCTACAATGAGCAGTTCTTC. It specifies CASSGDRSYNEQFF.

The chain uses TRBV5-6 and TRBJ2-2; D call uncertain. The germline V gene encodes CDR1 SGHDT and CDR2 YYEEEE. Trimming took 2 bases from V and 0 from J, leaving 14 bases between them. The CDR3 extends over 17 amino acids. The CDR3 bases are TGTGCCAGCAGCTTCTTCAGCGTACCCACGAACACCGGGGAGCTGTTTTTT. Protein product: CASSFFSVPTNTGELFF.

This sequence joins TRBV29-1 and TRBJ2-6, with a weak D call TRBD1 (5 bases). Germline V gene data show CDR1 as SQVTM and CDR2 as ANQGSEA. The CDR3 loop spans 14 amino acids. With 4 bases removed from V and 1 base from J, the gap between germline ends came to 8 bases. CDR3 residues: CSVGGASGANVLTF. The CDR3 DNA is TGCAGCGTTGGTGGGGCATCTGGGGCCAACGTCCTGACTTTC.

The genes are TRBV5-1 and TRBJ1-4, with TRBD1 matching 8 bases. Germline V gene data show CDR1 as SGHRS and CDR2 as YFSETQ. The CDR3 is 13 amino acids. J lost 10 bases, V lost 3 bases, and 5 bases had no gene match. The CDR3 loop reads CASSSAGGGKLFF. The CDR3, as DNA: TGCGCCAGCAGCTCGGCAGGGGGCGGAAAACTGTTTTTT.

The chain joins TRBV9 to TRBJ2-1; 7 bases align to TRBD2. Germline CDR1 is SGDLS and CDR2 is YYNGEE. The CDR3 is made up of 15 amino acids. V lost 1 base and J lost 5; bases outside the gene matches: 6. The CDR3 sequence is CASSVHPSGDNEQFF. DNA of the CDR3: TGTGCCAGCAGCGTACACCCTAGCGGAGACAATGAGCAGTTCTTC.

J is TRBJ2-7 and V is TRBV4-3, with TRBD1 matching 8 bases. J was trimmed by 4 bases and V by 4 bases; bases with no gene match: 6. Germline-derived CDR1 and CDR2 are LGHNA and YSLEER. This CDR3 has 14 amino acids. CDR3 region: CASSLRTGPYEQYF. For the CDR3, the DNA is TGCGCCAGCAGCCTAAGGACAGGGCCATACGAGCAGTACTTC.

V and J are TRBV6-5 and TRBJ2-7; possibly TRBD2 for D (6 bases). V lost 5 bases, J lost 3 bases, and 17 bases lay in between. This CDR3 comprises 15 residues. Germline V gene lookup returns CDR1 MNHEY and CDR2 SVGAGI. This chain's CDR3 is CASSPKGGGFYEQYF. DNA for the CDR3: TGTGCCAGCAGTCCCAAGGGTGGGGGGTTCTACGAGCAGTACTTC.

This clone was counted once. DNA for the CDR3: TGTGCCATCAGTGAGGGAAGGGGAGACCAGCCCCAGCATTTT. This gives the protein CAISEGRGDQPQHF. The chain is built from TRBV10-3 and TRBJ1-5; D may be TRBD1 (5 bases). Trimming took off 2 bases at V and 7 bases at J, with 12 bases between the two ends. Germline values: CDR1 ENHRY, CDR2 SYGVKD. This CDR3 contains 14 residues.

In its sample, this clone was seen a few times. V and J are TRBV10-3 and TRBJ1-5; perhaps TRBD1 as D (5 bases). The CDR3 sequence is 16 residues long. In germline, CDR1 is ENHRY, CDR2 SYGVKD. Between the trimmed V and J ends, which lost 0 bases and 2 bases, there was a span of 11 bases. CDR3 residues: CAISESELGGNQPQHF. In DNA form, the CDR3 reads TGTGCCATCAGTGAGTCCGAGTTGGGGGGCAATCAGCCCCAGCATTTT.

In this sample, this clone turned up a few times. The chain recombines TRBV25-1 with TRBJ1-2; a possible D gene is TRBD1 (5 bases). The CDR3 runs 17 residues. V gave up 5 bases and J gave up 0 bases, with 19 bases separating them. CDR1 MGHDK and CDR2 SYGVNS come from the germline V gene. CDR3 DNA: TGTGCCAGCAGTCCTCCGGACACCCGTATACCTAACTATGGCTACACCTTC. Amino acids: CASSPPDTRIPNYGYTF.

J is TRBJ2-7 and V is TRBV28; TRBD1 agrees at 7 bases. The CDR3 sequence is 20 residues long. CDR1 MDHEN and CDR2 SYDVKM come from the germline V gene. V shed 6 bases, J shed 3 bases, and the junction held 26 bases outside the gene matches. The CDR3 loop is CASSKDGADPRQTGSYEQYF. CDR3 nucleotide sequence: TGTGCCAGCAGCAAAGATGGGGCCGACCCACGACAGACAGGGAGCTACGAGCAGTACTTC.

V usage is TRBV7-9 and J usage is TRBJ1-5, with TRBD1 as a possible D gene (5 bases). Germline V gives CDR1 SEHNR, CDR2 FQNEAQ (reference sequence). The CDR3 runs to 13 residues. V lost 3 bases and J lost 6, with 9 bases in between. CDR3 nucleotide sequence: TGTGCCAGCAGCTTGTCCGGGGGTCAGCCCCAGCATTTT. Protein product: CASSLSGGQPQHF. The entire variable domain, with the rest obtained from reference TRBV7-9 and TRBJ1-5, is as follows: DTGVSQNPRHKITKRGQNVTFRCDPISEHNRLYWYRQTLGQGPEFLTYFQNEAQLEKSRLLSDRFSAERPKGSFSTLEIQRTEQGDSAMYLCASSLSGGQPQHFGDGTRLSIL.